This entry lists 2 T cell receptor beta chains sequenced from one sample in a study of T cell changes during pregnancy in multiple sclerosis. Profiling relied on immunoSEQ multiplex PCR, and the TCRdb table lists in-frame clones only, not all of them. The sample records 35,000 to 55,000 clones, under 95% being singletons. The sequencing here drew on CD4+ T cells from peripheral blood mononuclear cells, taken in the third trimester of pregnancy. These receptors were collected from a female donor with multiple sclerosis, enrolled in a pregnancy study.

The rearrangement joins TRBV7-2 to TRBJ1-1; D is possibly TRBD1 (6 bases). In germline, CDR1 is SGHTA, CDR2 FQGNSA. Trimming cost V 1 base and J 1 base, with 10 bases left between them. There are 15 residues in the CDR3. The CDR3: CASSLGDRRNTEAFF. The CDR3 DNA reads TGTGCCAGCAGCTTAGGCGACAGGAGGAACACTGAAGCTTTCTTT.

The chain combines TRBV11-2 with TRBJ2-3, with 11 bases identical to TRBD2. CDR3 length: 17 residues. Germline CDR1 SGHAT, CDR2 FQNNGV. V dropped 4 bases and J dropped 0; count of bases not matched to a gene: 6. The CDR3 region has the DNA TGTGCCAGCAGCTCCCGACTAGCGGGGATTAGCACAGATACGCAGTATTTT. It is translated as CASSSRLAGISTDTQYF.